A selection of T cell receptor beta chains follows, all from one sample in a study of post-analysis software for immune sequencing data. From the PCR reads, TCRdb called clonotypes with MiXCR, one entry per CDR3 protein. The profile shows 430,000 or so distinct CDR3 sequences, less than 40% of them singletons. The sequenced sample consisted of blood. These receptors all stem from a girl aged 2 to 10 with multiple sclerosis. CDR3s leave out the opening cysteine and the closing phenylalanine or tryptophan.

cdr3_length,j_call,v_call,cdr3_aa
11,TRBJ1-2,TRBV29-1,SVEEMALRGYT
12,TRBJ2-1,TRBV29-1,SAAKGTFYNEQF
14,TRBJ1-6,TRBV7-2,ASSQDATGLNSPLH
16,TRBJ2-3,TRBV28,ASSSSFAGTGASDTQY
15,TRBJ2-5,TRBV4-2,ASSQGRPGLQAETQY
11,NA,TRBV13,ASSLGGEATQY
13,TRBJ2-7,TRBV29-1,SVEGWGTAHYEQY
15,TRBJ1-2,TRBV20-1,SARDLWGSEGGYGYT
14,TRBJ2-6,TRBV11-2,ASSLGSSPGANVLT
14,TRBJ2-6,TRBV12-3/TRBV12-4,ASSSWVMAGANVLT
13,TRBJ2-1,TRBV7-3,ASSSRDRGNNEQF
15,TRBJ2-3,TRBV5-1,ASSLAGRHRPTDTQY
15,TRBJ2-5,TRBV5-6,ASSLEIRGAGQETQY
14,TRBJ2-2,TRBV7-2,ASSLVTSGRAGELF
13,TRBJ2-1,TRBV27,ASSPIGLWDNEQF
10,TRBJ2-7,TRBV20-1,SVEGGIGEQY
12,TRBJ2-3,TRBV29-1,SVEKGSGTDTQY
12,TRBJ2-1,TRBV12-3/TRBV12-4,ASSLVGTYNEQF
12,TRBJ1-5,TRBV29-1,SVVGTGGNQPQH
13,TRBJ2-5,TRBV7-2,ASSSRGQGLQEQY
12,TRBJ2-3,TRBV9,AGTHSGGPDTQY
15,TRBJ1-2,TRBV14,ASSQSSTTNYNYGYT
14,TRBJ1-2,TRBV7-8,ASSLGAGVFNYGYT
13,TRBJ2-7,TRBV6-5,ASSKVGRASYEQY
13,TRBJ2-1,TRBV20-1,SARTSAVSYNEQF
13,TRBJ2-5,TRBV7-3,ACSLTWGPQETQY
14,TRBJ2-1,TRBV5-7,ASSLGEGLFNNEQF
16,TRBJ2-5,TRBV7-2,ASSFGTSGKAVWETQY
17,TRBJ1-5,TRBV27,ASSHYGGQGGRGNQPQH
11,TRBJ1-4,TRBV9,ASSRKTNEKLF
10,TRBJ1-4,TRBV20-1,SARGRNEKLF
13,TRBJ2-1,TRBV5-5,ASSLFEGPYNEQF
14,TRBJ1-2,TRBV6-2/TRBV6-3,ASRSWGTEPNYGYT
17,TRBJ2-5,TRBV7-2,ASSFFPRVRDQGRGTQY
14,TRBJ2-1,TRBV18,ASSPLGAGGRNEQF
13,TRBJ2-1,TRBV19,ASSILGRGDNEQF
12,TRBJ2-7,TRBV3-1,ASSPRRRWGEQY
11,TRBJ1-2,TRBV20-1,SARDQGVYGYT
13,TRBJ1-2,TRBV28,ASNPIGTATYGYT
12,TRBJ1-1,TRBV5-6,TSSVDPGNTEAF
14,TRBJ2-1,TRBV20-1,SASIPKLAPDNEQF
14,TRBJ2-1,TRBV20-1,SARLAGGRFYNEQF
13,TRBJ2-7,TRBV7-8,ASSLRQMLVDEQY
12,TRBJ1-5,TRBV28,ASSPNQGDQPQH
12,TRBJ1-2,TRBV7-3,TSSETGQGYGYT
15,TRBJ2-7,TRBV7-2,ASSLERRGVFSYEQY
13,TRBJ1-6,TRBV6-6,ASSYGGTGTSPLH
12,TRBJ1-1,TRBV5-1,ASSFGGGRTEAF
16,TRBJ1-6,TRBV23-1,ASGSIRDKSSYNSPLH
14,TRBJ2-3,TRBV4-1,ASSQQLAGDTDTQY
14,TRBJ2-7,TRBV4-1,ASSPKSGTDFYEQY
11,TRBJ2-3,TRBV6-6,ASSIRRGDTQY
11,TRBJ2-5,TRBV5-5,ASSLTGGETQY
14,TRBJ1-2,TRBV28,ASRSRRDRFNYGYT
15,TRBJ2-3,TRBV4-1,ASSQRREPTSTDTQY
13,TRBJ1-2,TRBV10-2,ASSDSPGQGDGYT
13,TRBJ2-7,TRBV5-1,ASSLVWGYSYEQY
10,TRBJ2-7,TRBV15,ATSRDRDEQY